This TCR beta chain was sequenced in a study of cytomegalovirus exposure and HLA in healthy donors. A multiplex PCR was run with 60 Vbeta primers and 13 Jbeta primers. This table comes from immunoSEQ multiplex PCR, and its TCRdb copy is limited to in-frame clones, with some not included. This table has about 150,000 clones, about three quarters appearing once. This CDR3 is 15 amino acids long. Trimming stripped 0 bases from V and 3 bases from J, with 12 bases between. CDR1 LNHDA and CDR2 SQIVND come from the germline V gene (reference sequence). The rearrangement uses TRBV19 and TRBJ2-7; D remains unclear. This TCR was sampled from a middle-aged man in good health and CMV-seronegative. The sequenced sample consisted of PBMCs. CDR3 protein: CASSIDPLPIYEQYF. In nucleotides, the CDR3 is TGTGCCAGTAGTATAGATCCACTTCCCATCTACGAGCAGTACTTC. The variable domain in full, completed from reference TRBV19 and TRBJ2-7, reads DGGITQSPKYLFRKEGQNVTLSCEQNLNHDAMYWYRQDPGQGLRLIYYSQIVNDFQKGDIAEGYSVSREKKESFPLTVTSAQKNPTAFYLCASSIDPLPIYEQYFGPGTRLTVT.